This is a list of T cell receptor beta chains from one sample in a study of T-cell reconstitution after alpha-beta-depleted transplantation in children. Using its own MiXCR run on the PCR reads, TCRdb lists one record per CDR3 protein. The table shows roughly 190,000 distinct CDR3 sequences, with just over 14% occurring only once. The sample here was PBMCs from the stem cell graft donor, taken from the stem cell graft. The receptors stem from a human donor who donated a stem cell graft to a child with acute lymphoblastic leukemia. Each CDR3 is given with its conserved first and last residue. D genes are given only for firm matches. Only part of the rows carry a size: once, few, many, or a class if the clone is expanded.

D: -; J: TRBJ2-3; size: many; V: TRBV7-6; length: 18; CDR3: CASSSNQGGGFGTDTQYF; DNA: TGTGCCAGCAGCTCCAACCAGGGAGGTGGGTTTGGCACAGATACGCAGTATTTT
D: TRBD2; J: TRBJ2-1; size: many; V: TRBV20-1; length: 17; CDR3: CSARDTSGRAPYNEQFF; DNA: TGCAGTGCTAGAGACACTAGCGGGAGGGCCCCCTACAATGAGCAGTTCTTC
D: TRBD2; J: TRBJ2-5; size: -; V: TRBV20-1; length: 18; CDR3: CSATPRTSGREWRETQYF; DNA: TGCAGTGCTACCCCTCGGACTAGCGGGAGAGAGTGGAGAGAGACCCAGTACTTC
D: -; J: TRBJ1-3; size: -; V: TRBV5-1; length: 15; CDR3: CASSLASGSGNTIHF; DNA: TGCGCCAGCAGCTTGGCTTCGGGGTCTGGAAACACCATACATTTT
D: -; J: TRBJ2-1; size: many; V: TRBV29-1; length: 12; CDR3: CSVEIRYNEQFF; DNA: TGCAGCGTTGAGATCCGCTACAATGAGCAGTTCTTC
D: -; J: TRBJ2-5; size: few; V: TRBV5-4; length: 10; CDR3: CASTAETQYF; DNA: TGTGCCAGCACAGCGGAGACCCAGTACTTC
D: -; J: TRBJ2-3; size: many; V: TRBV24-1; length: 15; CDR3: CATSDGTRSTDTQYF; DNA: TGTGCCACCAGTGATGGGACACGGAGCACAGATACGCAGTATTTT
D: -; J: TRBJ1-1; size: many; V: TRBV6-2/TRBV6-3; length: 15; CDR3: CASSYYRGVSTEAFF; DNA: TGTGCCAGCAGTTACTATCGAGGGGTTTCCACTGAAGCTTTCTTT
D: -; J: TRBJ1-2; size: many; V: TRBV6-5; length: 14; CDR3: CASSYATGSYGYTF; DNA: TGTGCCAGCAGTTACGCCACAGGGTCCTATGGCTACACCTTC
D: TRBD1; J: TRBJ2-7; size: many; V: TRBV6-5; length: 14; CDR3: CASSSGQGAREQYF; DNA: TGTGCCAGCAGTTCGGGACAGGGGGCTAGGGAGCAGTACTTC
D: -; J: TRBJ2-2; size: many; V: TRBV5-1; length: 15; CDR3: CASAPRASNTGELFF; DNA: TGCGCCAGCGCCCCAAGGGCATCGAACACCGGGGAGCTGTTTTTT
D: -; J: TRBJ2-1; size: many; V: TRBV5-1; length: 15; CDR3: CASSDRTTAANEQFF; DNA: TGCGCCAGCTCCGACCGAACCACTGCCGCCAATGAGCAGTTCTTC
D: TRBD2; J: TRBJ2-1; size: many; V: TRBV7-6; length: 15; CDR3: CASSLGTSGSDEQFF; DNA: TGTGCCAGCAGCCTAGGGACTAGCGGGAGTGATGAGCAGTTCTTC
D: -; J: TRBJ2-5; size: many; V: TRBV10-3; length: 14; CDR3: CAISPPGEGETQYF; DNA: TGTGCCATCAGCCCGCCAGGGGAGGGAGAGACCCAGTACTTC
D: -; J: TRBJ1-2; size: many; V: TRBV5-1; length: 14; CDR3: CASSLDPGSGGYTF; DNA: TGCGCCAGCAGCTTGGACCCGGGGTCTGGCGGCTACACCTTC
D: -; J: TRBJ2-7; size: many; V: TRBV28; length: 15; CDR3: CASSLGGLLAYEQYF; DNA: TGTGCCAGCAGTTTAGGAGGGCTGCTGGCCTACGAGCAGTACTTC
D: -; J: TRBJ1-3; size: few; V: TRBV6-1; length: 15; CDR3: CASKPGPSSGNTIYF; DNA: TGTGCCAGCAAACCGGGACCTTCCTCTGGAAACACCATATATTTT
D: TRBD2; J: TRBJ2-7; size: many; V: TRBV20-1; length: 16; CDR3: CSARDRRREWSYEQYF; DNA: TGCAGTGCTAGAGATCGGCGGCGGGAGTGGTCCTACGAGCAGTACTTC
D: -; J: TRBJ1-5; size: -; V: TRBV30; length: 15; CDR3: CAWSQDQTGNQPQHF; DNA: TGTGCCTGGAGTCAGGACCAAACGGGCAATCAGCCCCAGCATTTT
D: TRBD1; J: TRBJ2-5; size: -; V: TRBV12-3/TRBV12-4; length: 16; CDR3: CASSRGTGAAEETQYF; DNA: TGTGCCAGCAGCCGGGGGACAGGGGCGGCGGAAGAGACCCAGTACTTC
D: TRBD1; J: TRBJ1-1; size: many; V: TRBV7-8; length: 15; CDR3: CASSPIRDSSTEAFF; DNA: TGTGCCAGCAGCCCTATACGGGACAGTTCCACTGAAGCTTTCTTT
D: TRBD2; J: TRBJ2-6; size: many; V: TRBV10-3; length: 18; CDR3: CAISEYSSGGSGANVLTF; DNA: TGTGCCATCAGTGAATACTCTAGCGGGGGCTCTGGGGCCAACGTCCTGACTTTC
D: TRBD1; J: TRBJ2-3; size: many; V: TRBV20-1; length: 15; CDR3: CSARDGTGWTDTQYF; DNA: TGCAGTGCTAGAGATGGGACAGGGTGGACAGATACGCAGTATTTT
D: -; J: TRBJ2-6; size: few; V: TRBV19; length: 13; CDR3: CASRNSGANVLTF; DNA: TGTGCCAGTAGGAACTCTGGGGCCAACGTCCTGACTTTC
D: -; J: TRBJ2-2; size: many; V: TRBV29-1; length: 18; CDR3: CSVPGTAGLAFNTGELFF; DNA: TGCAGCGTCCCCGGGACAGCTGGACTAGCCTTCAACACCGGGGAGCTGTTTTTT
D: TRBD1; J: TRBJ2-7; size: many; V: TRBV12-3/TRBV12-4; length: 16; CDR3: CASSTQGARLTYEQYF; DNA: TGTGCCAGCAGTACACAGGGGGCGCGGTTAACGTACGAGCAGTACTTC
D: -; J: TRBJ1-1; size: few; V: TRBV6-2/TRBV6-3; length: 14; CDR3: CASSFGTAIDEAFF; DNA: TGTGCCAGCAGCTTCGGGACGGCAATTGATGAAGCTTTCTTT
D: TRBD2; J: TRBJ2-1; size: many; V: TRBV20-1; length: 16; CDR3: CSARDRTSGSWSEQFF; DNA: TGCAGTGCTAGAGACAGGACTAGCGGGAGTTGGAGTGAGCAGTTCTTC
D: TRBD1; J: TRBJ1-2; size: -; V: TRBV20-1; length: 13; CDR3: CSAPPGQGSGYTF; DNA: TGCAGTGCCCCCCCGGGACAGGGATCTGGCTACACCTTC
D: -; J: TRBJ2-2; size: many; V: TRBV5-1; length: 13; CDR3: CASSLVRTGELFF; DNA: TGCGCCAGCAGCTTGGTTAGGACCGGGGAGCTGTTTTTT
D: -; J: TRBJ2-3; size: many; V: TRBV5-1; length: 10; CDR3: CAIPGDTQYF; DNA: TGCGCCATCCCCGGGGATACGCAGTATTTT
D: TRBD2; J: TRBJ2-1; size: many; V: TRBV20-1; length: 16; CDR3: CSARDPSGSSYNEQFF; DNA: TGCAGTGCTAGAGACCCCAGCGGGAGCTCCTACAATGAGCAGTTCTTC
D: -; J: TRBJ1-1; size: many; V: TRBV5-5; length: 15; CDR3: CASSSRTGANTEAFF; DNA: TGTGCCAGCAGCTCACGGACGGGCGCAAACACTGAAGCTTTCTTT
D: -; J: TRBJ2-1; size: few; V: TRBV12-3/TRBV12-4; length: 14; CDR3: CASSFSVGQKRQFF; DNA: TGTGCCAGCAGTTTTTCGGTCGGACAGAAAAGACAGTTCTTC
D: -; J: TRBJ2-2; size: -; V: TRBV5-5; length: 15; CDR3: CASSPQSRDPGELFF; DNA: TGTGCCAGCAGCCCACAAAGCCGGGACCCCGGGGAGCTGTTTTTT
D: -; J: TRBJ2-1; size: -; V: TRBV29-1; length: 16; CDR3: CSVHPVGQSSYNEQFF; DNA: TGCAGCGTTCACCCCGTCGGTCAGAGCTCCTACAATGAGCAGTTCTTC
D: -; J: TRBJ1-1; size: many; V: TRBV20-1; length: 14; CDR3: CSARDRSMNTEAFF; DNA: TGCAGTGCTAGAGATCGGTCAATGAACACTGAAGCTTTCTTT
D: TRBD2; J: TRBJ2-3; size: many; V: TRBV29-1; length: 13; CDR3: CSVGLAEQDTQYF; DNA: TGCAGCGTTGGGCTAGCGGAGCAAGATACGCAGTATTTT
D: -; J: TRBJ2-5; size: many; V: TRBV28; length: 13; CDR3: CASSFYGRETQYF; DNA: TGTGCCAGCAGTTTCTATGGGAGAGAGACCCAGTACTTC
D: -; J: TRBJ1-2; size: -; V: TRBV4-1; length: 14; CDR3: CASSQLGQNYGYTF; DNA: TGCGCCAGCAGCCAACTCGGACAGAACTATGGCTACACCTTC
D: -; J: TRBJ2-7; size: -; V: TRBV2; length: 16; CDR3: CASIPDVLPSSYEQYF; DNA: TGTGCCAGCATCCCCGACGTCCTACCAAGCTCCTACGAGCAGTACTTC
D: -; J: TRBJ1-2; size: many; V: TRBV7-2; length: 14; CDR3: CASSLGEAEYGYTF; DNA: TGTGCCAGCAGCTTAGGGGAGGCGGAGTATGGCTACACCTTC
D: TRBD1; J: TRBJ1-1; size: many; V: TRBV7-9; length: 12; CDR3: CASSPGQVTTFF; DNA: TGTGCCAGCTCCCCGGGACAGGTTACAACTTTCTTT
D: -; J: TRBJ2-3; size: many; V: TRBV19; length: 14; CDR3: CASSIMHNTDTQYF; DNA: TGTGCCAGTAGTATTATGCACAACACAGATACGCAGTATTTT
D: -; J: TRBJ2-7; size: -; V: TRBV12-3/TRBV12-4; length: 12; CDR3: CASSSSRGGQYF; DNA: TGTGCCAGCAGTTCGTCCAGGGGCGGGCAGTACTTC
D: -; J: TRBJ2-3; size: many; V: TRBV13; length: 18; CDR3: CASSLGAGRRSSTDTQYF; DNA: TGTGCCAGCAGCTTAGGGGCAGGGAGGCGTTCCAGCACAGATACGCAGTATTTT
D: TRBD2; J: TRBJ2-7; size: many; V: TRBV12-3/TRBV12-4; length: 15; CDR3: CASSPFGREDYEQYF; DNA: TGTGCCAGCAGTCCCTTCGGGCGGGAGGATTACGAGCAGTACTTC
D: -; J: TRBJ1-6; size: many; V: TRBV10-3; length: 15; CDR3: CAISLQEGANSPLHF; DNA: TGTGCCATCAGCCTACAGGAGGGCGCTAATTCACCCCTCCACTTT
D: TRBD2; J: TRBJ2-3; size: many; V: TRBV27; length: 19; CDR3: CASSNLLAGGYYTGDTQYF; DNA: TGTGCCAGCAGTAACCTCCTAGCGGGAGGGTATTACACCGGAGATACGCAGTATTTT
D: -; J: TRBJ1-3; size: many; V: TRBV29-1; length: 13; CDR3: CSVEVGSGNTIYF; DNA: TGCAGCGTTGAAGTGGGCTCTGGAAACACCATATATTTT
D: TRBD1; J: TRBJ2-1; size: -; V: TRBV2; length: 16; CDR3: CASSATPGQGGHEQFF; DNA: TGTGCCAGCAGTGCTACTCCGGGACAGGGTGGTCATGAGCAGTTCTTC
D: -; J: TRBJ2-7; size: many; V: TRBV5-1; length: 14; CDR3: CASSFRLGSYEQYF; DNA: TGCGCCAGCAGCTTTCGGCTAGGCTCCTACGAGCAGTACTTC
D: TRBD2; J: TRBJ2-1; size: many; V: TRBV7-9; length: 15; CDR3: CASSSASGSSDEQFF; DNA: TGTGCCAGCAGCTCCGCTAGCGGGAGCAGCGATGAGCAGTTCTTC